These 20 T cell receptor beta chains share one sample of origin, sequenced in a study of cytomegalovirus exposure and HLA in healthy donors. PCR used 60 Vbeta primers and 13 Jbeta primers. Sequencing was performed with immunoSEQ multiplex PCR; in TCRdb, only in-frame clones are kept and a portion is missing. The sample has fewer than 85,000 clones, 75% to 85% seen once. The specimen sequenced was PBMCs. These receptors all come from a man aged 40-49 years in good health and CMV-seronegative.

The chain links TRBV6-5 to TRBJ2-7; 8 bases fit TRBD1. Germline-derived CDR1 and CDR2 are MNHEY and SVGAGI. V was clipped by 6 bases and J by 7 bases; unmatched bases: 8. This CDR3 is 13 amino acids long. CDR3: CASRLQGAGEQYF. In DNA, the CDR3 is TGTGCCAGCAGGTTGCAGGGGGCGGGGGAGCAGTACTTC.

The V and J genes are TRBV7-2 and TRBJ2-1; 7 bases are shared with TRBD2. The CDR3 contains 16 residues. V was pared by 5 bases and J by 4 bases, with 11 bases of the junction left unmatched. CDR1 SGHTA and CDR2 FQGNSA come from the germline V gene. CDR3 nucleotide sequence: TGTGCCAGCAGCCCGGGGGGTGTTAGGGGATACAATGAGCAGTTCTTC. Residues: CASSPGGVRGYNEQFF.

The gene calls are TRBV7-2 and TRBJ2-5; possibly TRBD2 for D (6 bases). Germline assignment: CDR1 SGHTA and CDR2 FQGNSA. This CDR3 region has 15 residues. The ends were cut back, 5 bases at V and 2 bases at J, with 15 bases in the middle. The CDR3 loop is CASSPRGDEQETQYF. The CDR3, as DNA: TGTGCCAGCAGCCCACGCGGGGACGAGCAAGAGACCCAGTACTTC.

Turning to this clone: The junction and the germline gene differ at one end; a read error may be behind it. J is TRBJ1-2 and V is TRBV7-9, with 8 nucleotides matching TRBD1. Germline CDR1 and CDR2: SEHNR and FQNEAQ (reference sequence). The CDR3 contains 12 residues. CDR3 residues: CSSSSGQGSYTF. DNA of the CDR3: TGTTCCAGCAGCTCAGGACAGGGTAGCTACACCTTC.

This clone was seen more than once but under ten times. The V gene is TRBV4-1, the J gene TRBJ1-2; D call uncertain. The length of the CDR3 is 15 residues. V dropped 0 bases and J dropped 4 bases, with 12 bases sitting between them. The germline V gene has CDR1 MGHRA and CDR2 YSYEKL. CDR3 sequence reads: CASSQERGETYGYTF. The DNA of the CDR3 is TGCGCCAGCAGCCAAGAACGCGGCGAGACCTATGGCTACACCTTC.

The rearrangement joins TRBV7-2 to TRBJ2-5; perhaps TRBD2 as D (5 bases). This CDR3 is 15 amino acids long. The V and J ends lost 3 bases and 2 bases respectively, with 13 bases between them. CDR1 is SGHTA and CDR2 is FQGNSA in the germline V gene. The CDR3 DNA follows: TGTGCCAGCAGCTTTCGAGGGCCTACTCAAGAGACCCAGTACTTC. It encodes CASSFRGPTQETQYF.

CDR3 in DNA: TGTGCCAGCAGCAGACAGGGGGCCGAGGGTTCACCCCTCCACTTT. Protein sequence: CASSRQGAEGSPLHF. This chain links TRBV9 with TRBJ1-6, with 10 bases fitting TRBD1. The CDR3 is 15 amino acids. Trimming cost V 4 bases and J 9 bases; bases outside gene matches: 7. Germline CDR1 reads SGDLS; CDR2 reads YYNGEE.

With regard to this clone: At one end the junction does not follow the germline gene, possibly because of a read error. CDR3 nucleotide sequence: TGTGCCAGCAGCCAGAAACCGGGACAGGGGGATGAAAAACTGTTTTTT. Protein product: CASSQKPGQGDEKLFF. The gene calls are TRBV4-1 and TRBJ1-4; 11 nucleotides agree with TRBD1. CDR3 length: 16 amino acids. In germline, CDR1 is MGHRA, CDR2 YSYEKL.

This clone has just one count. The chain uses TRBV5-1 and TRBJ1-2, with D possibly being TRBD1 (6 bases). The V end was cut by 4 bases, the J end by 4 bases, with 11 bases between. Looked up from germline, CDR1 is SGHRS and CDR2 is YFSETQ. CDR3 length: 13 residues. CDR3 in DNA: TGCGCCAGCAGCCCCGGGACAAGCTATGGCTACACCTTC. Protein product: CASSPGTSYGYTF. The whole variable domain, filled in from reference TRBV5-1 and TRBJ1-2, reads KAGVTQTPRYLIKTRGQQVTLSCSPISGHRSVSWYQQTPGQGLQFLFEYFSETQRNKGNFPGRFSGRQFSNSRSEMNVSTLELGDSALYLCASSPGTSYGYTFGSGTRLTVV.

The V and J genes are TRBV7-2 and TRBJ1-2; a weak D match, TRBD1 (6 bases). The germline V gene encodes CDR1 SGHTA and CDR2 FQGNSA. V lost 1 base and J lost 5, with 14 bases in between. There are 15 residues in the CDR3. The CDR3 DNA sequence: TGTGCCAGCAGCTTAGACAGGGAGTCCGATTATGGCTACACCTTC. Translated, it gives CASSLDRESDYGYTF.

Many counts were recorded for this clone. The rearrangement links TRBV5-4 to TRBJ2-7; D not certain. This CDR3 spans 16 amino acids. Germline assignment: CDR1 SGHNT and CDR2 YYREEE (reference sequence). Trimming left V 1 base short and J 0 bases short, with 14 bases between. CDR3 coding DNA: TGTGCCAGCAGCTTGATGGGCCGTTACCCCTCCTACGAGCAGTACTTC. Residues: CASSLMGRYPSYEQYF. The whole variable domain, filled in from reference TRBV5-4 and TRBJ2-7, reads ETGVTQSPTHLIKTRGQQVTLRCSSQSGHNTVSWYQQALGQGPQFIFQYYREEENGRGNFPPRFSGLQFPNYSSELNVNALELDDSALYLCASSLMGRYPSYEQYFGPGTRLTVT.

CDR3 loop: CSGGPQGSADTQYF. The DNA of the CDR3 is TGCAGCGGGGGACCACAGGGGAGCGCAGATACGCAGTATTTT. The chain employs TRBV29-1 and TRBJ2-3; 7 nucleotides line up with TRBD1. The CDR3 has 14 residues. Germline V gene sequence: CDR1 SQVTM, CDR2 ANQGSEA. Germline trimming cut 7 bases from V and 4 bases from J; bases unmatched to any gene: 11.

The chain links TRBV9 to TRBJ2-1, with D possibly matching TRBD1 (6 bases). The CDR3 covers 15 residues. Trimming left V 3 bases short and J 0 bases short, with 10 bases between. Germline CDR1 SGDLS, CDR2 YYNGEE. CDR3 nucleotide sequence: TGTGCCAGCAGCGCCACAGGGACCTCCTACAATGAGCAGTTCTTC. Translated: CASSATGTSYNEQFF.

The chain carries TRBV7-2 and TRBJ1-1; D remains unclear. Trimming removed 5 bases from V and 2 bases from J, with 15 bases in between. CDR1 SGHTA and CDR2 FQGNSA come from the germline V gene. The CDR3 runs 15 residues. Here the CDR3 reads CASSVQMAPNTEAFF. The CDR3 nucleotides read TGTGCCAGCAGCGTTCAGATGGCCCCTAACACTGAAGCTTTCTTT. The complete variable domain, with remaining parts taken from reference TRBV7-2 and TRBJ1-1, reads GAGVSQSPSNKVTEKGKDVELRCDPISGHTALYWYRQSLGQGLEFLIYFQGNSAPDKSGLPSDRFSAERTGGSVSTLTIQRTQQEDSAVYLCASSVQMAPNTEAFFGQGTRLTVV.

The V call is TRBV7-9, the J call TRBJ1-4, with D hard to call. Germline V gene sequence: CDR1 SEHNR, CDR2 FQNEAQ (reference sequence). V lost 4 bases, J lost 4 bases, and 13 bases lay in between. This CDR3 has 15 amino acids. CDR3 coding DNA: TGTGCCAGCAGCTCCTACAGAGAGTATAATGAAAAACTGTTTTTT. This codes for CASSSYREYNEKLFF. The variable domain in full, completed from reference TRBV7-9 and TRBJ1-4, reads DTGVSQNPRHKITKRGQNVTFRCDPISEHNRLYWYRQTLGQGPEFLTYFQNEAQLEKSRLLSDRFSAERPKGSFSTLEIQRTEQGDSAMYLCASSSYREYNEKLFFGSGTQLSVL.

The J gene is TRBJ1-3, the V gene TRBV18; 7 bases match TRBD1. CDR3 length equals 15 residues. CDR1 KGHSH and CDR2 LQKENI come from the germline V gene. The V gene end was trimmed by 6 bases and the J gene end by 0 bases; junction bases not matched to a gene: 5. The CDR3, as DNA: TGTGCCAGCTCCGAGGGGGCTAGCTCTGGAAACACCATATATTTT. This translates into CASSEGASSGNTIYF.

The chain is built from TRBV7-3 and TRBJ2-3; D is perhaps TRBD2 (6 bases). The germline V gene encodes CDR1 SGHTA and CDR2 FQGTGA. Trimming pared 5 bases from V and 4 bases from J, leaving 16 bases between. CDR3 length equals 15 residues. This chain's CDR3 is CASSPGTSRADTQYF. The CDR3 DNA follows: TGTGCCAGCAGCCCGGGAACTAGCAGAGCAGATACGCAGTATTTT.

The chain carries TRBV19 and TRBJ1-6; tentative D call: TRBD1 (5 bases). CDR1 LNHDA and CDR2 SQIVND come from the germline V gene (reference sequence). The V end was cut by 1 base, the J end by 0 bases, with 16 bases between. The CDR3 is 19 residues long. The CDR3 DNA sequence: TGTGCCAGTAGTATAGGGTCAGGGTATCTAAGCTCCTATAATTCACCCCTCCACTTT. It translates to CASSIGSGYLSSYNSPLHF.

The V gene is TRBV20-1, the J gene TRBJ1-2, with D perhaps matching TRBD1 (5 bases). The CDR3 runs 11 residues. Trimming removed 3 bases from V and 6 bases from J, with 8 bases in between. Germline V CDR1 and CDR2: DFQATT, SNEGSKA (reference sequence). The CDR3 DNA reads TGCAGTGCTAGGACCAGGGATGGCTACACCTTC. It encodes CSARTRDGYTF.

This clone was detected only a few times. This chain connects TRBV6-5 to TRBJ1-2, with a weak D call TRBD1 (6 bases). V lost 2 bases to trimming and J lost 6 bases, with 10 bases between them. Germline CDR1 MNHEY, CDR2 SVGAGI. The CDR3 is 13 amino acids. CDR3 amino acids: CASSYETGHGYTF. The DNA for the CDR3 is TGTGCCAGCAGTTACGAGACAGGTCATGGCTACACCTTC.